This T cell receptor (beta chain) was profiled in a study of cytomegalovirus exposure and HLA in healthy donors. Study-level results: Productive status was seen about 90% or about 30% of the time for most TCR beta V segments in an earlier analysis. One variant, a missense change in DCLRE1C, was linked in a later analysis to TCR beta V- and J-gene trimming. The authors reported that TCR beta sequences could predict HLA-A and HLA-B alleles. These predictions were accurate for most subjects in the first cohort.

Both 60 Vbeta primers and 13 Jbeta primers went into the PCR. Generated by immunoSEQ multiplex PCR, the TCRdb table keeps only in-frame clones and is missing some. The profile shows over 130,000 clones, roughly 62% of them singletons. A few counts support this clone. Its cognate antigen is unknown. Sequencing was done on a sample of PBMCs. This TCR was recovered from a male donor in good health and CMV-seronegative.

The CDR3 sequence: CASSLSADTEAFF. Here the CDR3 DNA reads TGTGCCAGCAGCTTGTCGGCGGACACTGAAGCTTTCTTT. The gene calls are TRBV5-6 and TRBJ1-1; D is uncertain. The CDR3 loop spans 13 amino acids. Between the trimmed V and J ends, which lost 1 base and 3 bases, there was a span of 7 bases. Germline V gene data show CDR1 as SGHDT and CDR2 as YYEEEE.